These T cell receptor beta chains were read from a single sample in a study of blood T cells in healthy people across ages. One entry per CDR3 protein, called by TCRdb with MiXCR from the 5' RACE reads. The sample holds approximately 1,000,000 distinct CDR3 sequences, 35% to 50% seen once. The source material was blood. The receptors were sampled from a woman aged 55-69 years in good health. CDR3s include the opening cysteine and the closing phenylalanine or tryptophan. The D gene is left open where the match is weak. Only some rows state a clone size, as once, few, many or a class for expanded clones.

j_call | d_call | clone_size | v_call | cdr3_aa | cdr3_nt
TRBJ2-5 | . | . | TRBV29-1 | CSVAVTWETQYF | TGCAGCGTTGCTGTAACGTGGGAGACCCAGTACTTC
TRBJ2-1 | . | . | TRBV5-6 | CASSFVVRAFSYNEQFF | TGTGCCAGCAGCTTCGTAGTTCGGGCCTTCTCCTACAATGAGCAGTTCTTC
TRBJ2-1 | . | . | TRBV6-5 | CASSSDPEVAYDEQFF | TGTGCCAGCAGTTCCGATCCTGAGGTAGCCTACGATGAGCAGTTCTTC
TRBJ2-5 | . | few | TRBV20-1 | CSARVDPRVETQYF | TGCAGTGCTAGAGTTGACCCGCGAGTTGAGACCCAGTACTTC
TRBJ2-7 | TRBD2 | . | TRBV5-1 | CASSLDPGTSIYEQYF | TGCGCCAGCAGCTTGGACCCCGGGACTAGCATCTACGAGCAGTACTTC
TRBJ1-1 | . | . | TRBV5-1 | CTSSTGYTEAFF | TGCACCAGCTCTACGGGGTACACTGAAGCTTTCTTT
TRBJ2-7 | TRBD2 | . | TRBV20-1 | CSAPKTGTSGRRPYEQYF | TGCAGTGCGCCAAAAACCGGGACTAGCGGGAGGAGACCCTACGAGCAGTACTTC
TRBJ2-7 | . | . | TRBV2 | CASSEGQHEQYF | TGTGCCAGCAGTGAAGGGCAACACGAGCAGTACTTC
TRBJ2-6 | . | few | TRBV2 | CAGRESSGANVLTF | TGTGCCGGCCGGGAGAGCTCTGGGGCCAACGTCCTGACTTTC
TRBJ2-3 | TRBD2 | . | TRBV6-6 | CASKRGGRNTQYF | TGTGCCAGCAAAAGGGGCGGGAGGAATACGCAGTATTTT
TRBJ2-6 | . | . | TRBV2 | CASSDMAAGANVLTF | TGTGCCAGCAGTGACATGGCTGCCGGGGCCAACGTCCTGACTTTC
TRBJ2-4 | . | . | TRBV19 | CASGPDYGNIQYF | TGTGCCAGTGGCCCTGACTATGGTAACATTCAGTACTTC
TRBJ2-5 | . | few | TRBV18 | CASSPMNFQETQYF | TGTGCCAGCTCACCAATGAATTTCCAAGAGACCCAGTACTTC
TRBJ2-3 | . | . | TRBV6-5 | CASSYRDLTDTQYF | TGTGCCAGCAGTTACAGGGATCTCACAGATACGCAGTATTTT
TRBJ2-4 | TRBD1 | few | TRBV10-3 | CAISVVGGQGNNEQYF | TGTGCCATCAGTGTGGTCGGGGGACAGGGGAACAATGAGCAGTACTTC
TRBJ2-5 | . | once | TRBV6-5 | CASSYSIVDLRTQYF | TGTGCCAGCAGTTACTCGATTGTTGACTTGAGGACCCAGTACTTC
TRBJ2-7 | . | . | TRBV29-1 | CSVLFRGRYEQYF | TGCAGCGTTCTTTTCAGGGGCCGGTACGAGCAGTACTTC
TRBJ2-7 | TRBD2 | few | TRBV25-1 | CASGWGRDAEQYF | TGTGCCAGCGGGTGGGGGAGGGATGCCGAGCAGTACTTC
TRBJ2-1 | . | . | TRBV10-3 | CAIRESGGNNEQFF | TGTGCCATCAGGGAGTCAGGGGGGAACAATGAGCAGTTCTTC
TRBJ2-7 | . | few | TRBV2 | CASSEARLAREQYF | TGTGCCAGCAGTGAAGCGCGGCTAGCGCGCGAGCAGTACTTC
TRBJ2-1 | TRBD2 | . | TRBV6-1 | CASRVSQGLASNEQFF | TGTGCCAGCAGGGTATCCCAGGGACTAGCGTCCAATGAGCAGTTCTTC
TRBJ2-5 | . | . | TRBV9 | CASSEGSRETQYF | TGTGCCAGCAGCGAGGGAAGCCGGGAGACCCAGTACTTC
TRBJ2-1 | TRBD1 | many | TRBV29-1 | CSVDIVGQGVDEQFF | TGCAGCGTTGATATTGTGGGACAGGGTGTCGATGAGCAGTTCTTC
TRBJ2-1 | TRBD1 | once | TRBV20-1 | CSANTVQGANEQFF | TGCAGTGCGAACACGGTACAGGGGGCGAATGAGCAGTTCTTC
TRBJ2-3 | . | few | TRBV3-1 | CASSPRTATRKSTDTQYF | TGTGCCAGCAGCCCTAGGACCGCGACCCGAAAGAGCACAGATACGCAGTATTTT
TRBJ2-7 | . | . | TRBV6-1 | CASSDRVLLPYEQYF | TGTGCCAGCAGTGACAGGGTTTTGCTCCCCTACGAGCAGTACTTC
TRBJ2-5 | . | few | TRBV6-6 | CASREISKETQYF | TGTGCCAGCAGGGAGATTTCCAAAGAGACCCAGTACTTC